The clone carrying this T cell receptor beta chain was observed a few times. Its antigen is still unknown. In TCRdb, the 5' RACE reads were re-called with MiXCR into one record per CDR3 protein. The data hold under 300,000 distinct CDR3 sequences, with about 6.7% observed a single time. These data come from a study of identical twins. Study-level results: Partly confounded zero-insertion analyses could result from invariant MAIT and iNKT cells.

The CDR3 contains 16 residues. The germline V gene has CDR1 SEHNR and CDR2 FQNEAQ (reference sequence). Trimming took off 2 bases at V and 2 bases at J, with 13 bases between the two ends. These same records also appear under a second study, on T cells expressing NK-cell markers. That investigation notes: Sorting was limited to alpha-beta TCR-expressing T cells with an anti-gamma-delta TCR antibody in several experiments.

The sequence derives from a woman aged 18 to 35 in good health. Material: CD8+ T cells sorted from blood. The chain joins TRBV7-9 to TRBJ2-1; D perhaps matches TRBD2 (6 bases). The CDR3 DNA reads as TGTGCCAGCAGCTTAACTTCTAGCGCAACCTACAATGAGCAGTTCTTC. This codes for CASSLTSSATYNEQFF.